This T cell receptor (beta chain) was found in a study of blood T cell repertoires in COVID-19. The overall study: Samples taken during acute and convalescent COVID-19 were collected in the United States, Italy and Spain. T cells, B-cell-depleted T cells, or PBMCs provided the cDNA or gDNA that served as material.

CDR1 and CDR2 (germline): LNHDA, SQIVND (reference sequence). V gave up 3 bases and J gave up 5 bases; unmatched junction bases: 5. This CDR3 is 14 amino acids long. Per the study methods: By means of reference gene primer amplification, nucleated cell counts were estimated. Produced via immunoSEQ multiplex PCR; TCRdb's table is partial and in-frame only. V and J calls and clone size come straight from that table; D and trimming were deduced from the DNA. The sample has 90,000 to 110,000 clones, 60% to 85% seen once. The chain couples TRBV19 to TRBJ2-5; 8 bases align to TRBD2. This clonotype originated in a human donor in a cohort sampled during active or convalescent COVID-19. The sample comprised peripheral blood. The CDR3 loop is CASSIAGGWETQYF. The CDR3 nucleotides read TGTGCCAGTAGTATTGCGGGGGGCTGGGAGACCCAGTACTTC.